The entry below describes one T cell receptor beta chain. Measured with immunoSEQ multiplex PCR; TCRdb has only the in-frame clones, and not every one. This sample yields about 70,000 clones, of which around 96% are seen a single time; around 0.37% belongs to the top ten. This specimen comes from a study of technical replicates of blood from several donors. This sequence was found in a human donor in good health. The sequenced material came from T cells isolated from PBMCs.

In DNA, the CDR3 is TGTGCCAGCAGTGGGACAGGGGGAACAGAGACCCAGTACTTC. Its translation is CASSGTGGTETQYF. The rearrangement joins TRBV2 to TRBJ2-5; 10 positions agree with TRBD1. The CDR3 loop spans 14 amino acids. With V trimmed by 4 bases and J by 4 bases, 3 bases remained unmatched. In germline, CDR1 is SNHLY, CDR2 FYNNEI. Supplemented by reference TRBV2 and TRBJ2-5, the full variable domain reads EPEVTQTPSHQVTQMGQEVILRCVPISNHLYFYWYRQILGQKVEFLVSFYNNEISEKSEIFDDQFSVERPDGSNFTLKIRSTKLEDSAMYFCASSGTGGTETQYFGPGTRLLVL.